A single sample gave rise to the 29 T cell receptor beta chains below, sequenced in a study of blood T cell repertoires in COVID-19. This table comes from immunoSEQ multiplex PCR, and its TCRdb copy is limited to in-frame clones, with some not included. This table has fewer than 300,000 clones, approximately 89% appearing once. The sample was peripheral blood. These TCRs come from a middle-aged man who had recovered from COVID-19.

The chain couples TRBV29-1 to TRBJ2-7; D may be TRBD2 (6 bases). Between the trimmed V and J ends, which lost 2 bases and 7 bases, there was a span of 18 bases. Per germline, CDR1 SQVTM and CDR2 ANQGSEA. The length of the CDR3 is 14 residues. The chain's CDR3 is CSVEQYGRGQEQYF. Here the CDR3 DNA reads TGCAGCGTTGAACAGTACGGGCGGGGCCAAGAGCAGTACTTC.

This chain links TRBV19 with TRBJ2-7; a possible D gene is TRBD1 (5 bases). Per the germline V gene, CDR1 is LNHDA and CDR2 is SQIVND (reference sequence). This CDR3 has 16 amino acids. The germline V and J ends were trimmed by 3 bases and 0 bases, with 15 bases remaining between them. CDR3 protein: CASSIRATVSSYEQYF. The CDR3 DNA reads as TGTGCCAGTAGTATTAGGGCGACAGTAAGCTCCTACGAGCAGTACTTC. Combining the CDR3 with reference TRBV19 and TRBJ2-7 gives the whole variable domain DGGITQSPKYLFRKEGQNVTLSCEQNLNHDAMYWYRQDPGQGLRLIYYSQIVNDFQKGDIAEGYSVSREKKESFPLTVTSAQKNPTAFYLCASSIRATVSSYEQYFGPGTRLTVT.

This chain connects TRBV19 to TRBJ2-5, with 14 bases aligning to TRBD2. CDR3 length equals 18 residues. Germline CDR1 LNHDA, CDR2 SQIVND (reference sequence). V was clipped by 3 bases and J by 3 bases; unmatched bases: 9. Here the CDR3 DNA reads TGTGCCAGTAGTATCAGACTAGCGGGAGGGCCGGGAAAAGAGACCCAGTACTTC. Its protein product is CASSIRLAGGPGKETQYF. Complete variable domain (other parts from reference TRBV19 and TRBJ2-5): DGGITQSPKYLFRKEGQNVTLSCEQNLNHDAMYWYRQDPGQGLRLIYYSQIVNDFQKGDIAEGYSVSREKKESFPLTVTSAQKNPTAFYLCASSIRLAGGPGKETQYFGPGTRLLVL.

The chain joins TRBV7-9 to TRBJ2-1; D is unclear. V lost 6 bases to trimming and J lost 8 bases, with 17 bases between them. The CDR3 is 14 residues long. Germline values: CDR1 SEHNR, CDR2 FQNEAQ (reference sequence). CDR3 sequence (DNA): TGTGCCAGCAGTAAAGACTCAAGCGTGGATGAGCAGTTCTTC. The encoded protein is CASSKDSSVDEQFF. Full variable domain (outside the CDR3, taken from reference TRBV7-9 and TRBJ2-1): DTGVSQNPRHKITKRGQNVTFRCDPISEHNRLYWYRQTLGQGPEFLTYFQNEAQLEKSRLLSDRFSAERPKGSFSTLEIQRTEQGDSAMYLCASSKDSSVDEQFFGPGTRLTVL.

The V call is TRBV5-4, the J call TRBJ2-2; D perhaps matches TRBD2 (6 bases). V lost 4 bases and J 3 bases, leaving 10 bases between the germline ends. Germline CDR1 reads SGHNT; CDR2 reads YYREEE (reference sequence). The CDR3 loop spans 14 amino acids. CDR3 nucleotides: TGTGCCAGCAGCCGGGAGTTTGACACCGGGGAGCTGTTTTTT. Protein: CASSREFDTGELFF.

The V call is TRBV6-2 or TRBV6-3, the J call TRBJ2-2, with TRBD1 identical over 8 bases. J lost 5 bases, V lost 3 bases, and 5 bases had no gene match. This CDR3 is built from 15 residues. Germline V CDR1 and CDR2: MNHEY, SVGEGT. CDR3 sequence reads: CASSYDRQGTGELFF. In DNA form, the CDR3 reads TGTGCCAGCAGTTATGACCGACAGGGGACCGGGGAGCTGTTTTTT.

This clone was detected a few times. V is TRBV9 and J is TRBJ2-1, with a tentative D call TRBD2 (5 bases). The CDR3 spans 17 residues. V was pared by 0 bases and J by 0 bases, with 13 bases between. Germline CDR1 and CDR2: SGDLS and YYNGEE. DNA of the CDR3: TGTGCCAGCAGCGTAGGTGGGAGCGGAAGCTCCTACAATGAGCAGTTCTTC. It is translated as CASSVGGSGSSYNEQFF.

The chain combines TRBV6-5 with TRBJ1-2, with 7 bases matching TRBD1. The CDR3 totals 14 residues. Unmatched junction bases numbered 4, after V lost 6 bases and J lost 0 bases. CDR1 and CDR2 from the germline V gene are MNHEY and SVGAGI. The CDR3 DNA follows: TGTGCCAGCAGACCCGGACAGGCTAACTATGGCTACACCTTC. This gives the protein CASRPGQANYGYTF.

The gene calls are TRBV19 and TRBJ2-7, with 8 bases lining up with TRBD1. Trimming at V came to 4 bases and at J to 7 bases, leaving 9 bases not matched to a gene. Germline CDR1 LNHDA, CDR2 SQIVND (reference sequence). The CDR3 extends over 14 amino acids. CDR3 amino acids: CASSKGGRGLEQYF. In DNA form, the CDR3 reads TGTGCCAGTAGTAAAGGAGGCAGGGGGCTTGAGCAGTACTTC.

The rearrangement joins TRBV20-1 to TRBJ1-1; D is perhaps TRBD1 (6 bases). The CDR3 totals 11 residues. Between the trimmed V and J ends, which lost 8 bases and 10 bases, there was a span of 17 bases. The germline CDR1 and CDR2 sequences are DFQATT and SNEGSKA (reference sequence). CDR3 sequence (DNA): TGCAGTCTGATCAGCAGGGGTGTAGCTTTCTTT. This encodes CSLISRGVAFF.

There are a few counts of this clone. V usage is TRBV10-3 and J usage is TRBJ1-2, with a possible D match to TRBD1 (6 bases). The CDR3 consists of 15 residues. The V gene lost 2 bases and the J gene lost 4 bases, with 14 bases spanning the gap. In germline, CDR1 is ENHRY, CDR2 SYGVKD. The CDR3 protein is CAISEVAGASYGYTF. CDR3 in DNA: TGTGCCATCAGTGAGGTAGCAGGGGCTTCCTATGGCTACACCTTC.

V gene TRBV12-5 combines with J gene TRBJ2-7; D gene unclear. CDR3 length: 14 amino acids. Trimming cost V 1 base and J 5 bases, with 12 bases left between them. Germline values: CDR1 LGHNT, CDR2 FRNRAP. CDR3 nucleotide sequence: TGTGCTAGTGGTTTGGGGGCCGTAACCCACGAGCAGTACTTC. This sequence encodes CASGLGAVTHEQYF.

The CDR3 DNA follows: TGTGCCAGCAGCCAAGAGTTGCCGGAGGAGCAGTACTTC. This codes for CASSQELPEEQYF. The chain joins TRBV3-1 (or the pseudogene TRBV3-2) to TRBJ2-7, with D uncertain. Germline V lookup: CDR1 LGHDT, CDR2 YNNKEL (reference sequence). The V end was cut by 0 bases, the J end by 7 bases, with 10 bases between. The length of the CDR3 is 13 residues.

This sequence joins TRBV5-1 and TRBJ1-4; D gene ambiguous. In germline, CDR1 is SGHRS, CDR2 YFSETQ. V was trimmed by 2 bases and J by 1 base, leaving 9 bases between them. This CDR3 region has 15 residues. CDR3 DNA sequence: TGCGCCAGCAGCTTAGAGGGAGGAACTAATGAAAAACTGTTTTTT. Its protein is CASSLEGGTNEKLFF.

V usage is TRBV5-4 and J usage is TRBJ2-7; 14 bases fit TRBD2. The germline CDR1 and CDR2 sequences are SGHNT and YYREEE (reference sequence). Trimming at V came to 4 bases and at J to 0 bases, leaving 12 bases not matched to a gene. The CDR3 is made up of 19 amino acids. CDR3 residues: CASSLEPGLAGASSYEQYF. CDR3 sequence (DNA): TGTGCCAGCAGCCTAGAACCGGGACTAGCGGGAGCTAGCTCCTACGAGCAGTACTTC.

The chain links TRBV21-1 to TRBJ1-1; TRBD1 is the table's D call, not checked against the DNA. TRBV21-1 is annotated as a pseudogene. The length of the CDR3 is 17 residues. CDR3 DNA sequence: TGTGCCAGCAGCAAAGTCCTCAGGGGCCTTGAACACACTGAAGCTTTCTTT. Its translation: CASSKVLRGLEHTEAFF.

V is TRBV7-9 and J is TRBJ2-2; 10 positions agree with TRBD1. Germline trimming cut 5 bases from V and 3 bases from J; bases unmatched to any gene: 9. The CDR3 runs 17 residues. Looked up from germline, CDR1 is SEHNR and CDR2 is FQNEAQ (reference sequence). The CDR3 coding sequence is TGTGCCAGCAGCATAGACAGGGGGCATCGGGACACCGGGGAGCTGTTTTTT. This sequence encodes CASSIDRGHRDTGELFF.

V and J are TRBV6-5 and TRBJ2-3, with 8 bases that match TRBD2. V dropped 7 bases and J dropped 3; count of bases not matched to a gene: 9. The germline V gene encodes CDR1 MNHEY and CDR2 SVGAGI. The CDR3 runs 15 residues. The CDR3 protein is CASKPGGLGTDTQYF. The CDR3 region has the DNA TGTGCCAGCAAGCCGGGGGGGCTGGGTACAGATACGCAGTATTTT.

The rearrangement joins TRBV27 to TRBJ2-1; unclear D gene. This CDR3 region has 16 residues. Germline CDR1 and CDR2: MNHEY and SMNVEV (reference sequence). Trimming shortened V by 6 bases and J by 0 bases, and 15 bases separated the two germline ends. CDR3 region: CASRSFRYHSYNEQFF. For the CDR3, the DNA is TGTGCCAGCAGGTCCTTCAGATATCACTCCTACAATGAGCAGTTCTTC.

CDR3 protein: CASSLTSASLFQETQYF. Here the CDR3 DNA reads TGTGCCAGCAGCTTGACTAGCGCATCCCTGTTCCAAGAGACCCAGTACTTC. The gene calls are TRBV7-2 and TRBJ2-5, with 8 bases identical to TRBD2. J was trimmed by 1 base and V by 3 bases; bases with no gene match: 10. This CDR3 has 17 residues. Looked up from germline, CDR1 is SGHTA and CDR2 is FQGNSA.

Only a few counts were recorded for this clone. The CDR3: CSATRGWNTEAFF. The CDR3 nucleotides read TGCAGCGCCACCCGCGGATGGAACACTGAAGCTTTCTTT. The chain recombines TRBV29-1 with TRBJ1-1, with D uncertain. This CDR3 region has 13 residues. Per the germline V gene, CDR1 is SQVTM and CDR2 is ANQGSEA. The V and J ends lost 7 bases and 1 base respectively, with 13 bases between them.

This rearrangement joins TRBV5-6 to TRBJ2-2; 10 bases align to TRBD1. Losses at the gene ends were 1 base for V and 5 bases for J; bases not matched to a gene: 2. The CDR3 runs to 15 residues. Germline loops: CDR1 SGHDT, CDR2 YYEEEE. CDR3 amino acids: CASSLWDRGTGELFF. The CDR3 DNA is TGTGCCAGCAGCTTGTGGGACAGGGGAACCGGGGAGCTGTTTTTT.

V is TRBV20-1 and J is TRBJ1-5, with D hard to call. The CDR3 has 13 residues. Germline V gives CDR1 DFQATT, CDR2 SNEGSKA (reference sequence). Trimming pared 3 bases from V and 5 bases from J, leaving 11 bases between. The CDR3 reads CSASSGRDQPQHF. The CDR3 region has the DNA TGCAGTGCTAGTTCCGGGAGGGATCAGCCCCAGCATTTT.

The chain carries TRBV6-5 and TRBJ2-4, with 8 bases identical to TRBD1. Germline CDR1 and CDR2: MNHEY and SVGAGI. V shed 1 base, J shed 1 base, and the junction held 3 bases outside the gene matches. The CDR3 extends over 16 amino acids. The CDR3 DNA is TGTGCCAGCAGTTACTGGACAGGGTCCGCCAAAAACATTCAGTACTTC. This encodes CASSYWTGSAKNIQYF.

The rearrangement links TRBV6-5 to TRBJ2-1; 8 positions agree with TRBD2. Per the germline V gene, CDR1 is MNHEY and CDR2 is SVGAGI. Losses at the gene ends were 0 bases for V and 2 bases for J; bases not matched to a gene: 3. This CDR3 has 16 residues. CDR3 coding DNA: TGTGCCAGCAGTTACTCGGGCGGGGGGACCTACAATGAGCAGTTCTTC. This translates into CASSYSGGGTYNEQFF.

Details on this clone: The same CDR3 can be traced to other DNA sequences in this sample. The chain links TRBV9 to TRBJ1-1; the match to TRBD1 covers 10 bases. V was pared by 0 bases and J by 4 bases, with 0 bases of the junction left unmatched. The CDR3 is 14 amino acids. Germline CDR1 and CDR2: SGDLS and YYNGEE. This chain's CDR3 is CASSVGDRGTEAFF. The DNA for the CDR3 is TGTGCCAGCAGCGTAGGGGACAGGGGCACTGAAGCTTTCTTT.

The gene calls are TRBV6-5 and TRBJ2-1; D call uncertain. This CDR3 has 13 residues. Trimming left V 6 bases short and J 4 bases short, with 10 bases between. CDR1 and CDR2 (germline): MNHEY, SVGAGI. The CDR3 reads CASSPDRYNEQFF. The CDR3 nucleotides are TGTGCCAGCAGCCCCGATCGGTACAATGAGCAGTTCTTC.

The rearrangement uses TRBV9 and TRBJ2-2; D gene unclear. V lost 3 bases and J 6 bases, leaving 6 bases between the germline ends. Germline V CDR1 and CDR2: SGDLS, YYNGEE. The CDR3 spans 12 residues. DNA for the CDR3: TGTGCCAGCAGCGCGGGTCCCGGGGAGCTGTTTTTT. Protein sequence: CASSAGPGELFF.

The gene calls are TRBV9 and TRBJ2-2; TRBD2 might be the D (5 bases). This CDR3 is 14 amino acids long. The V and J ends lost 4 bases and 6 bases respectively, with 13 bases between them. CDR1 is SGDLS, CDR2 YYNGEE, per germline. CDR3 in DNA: TGTGCCAGCAGCCCGCGGAGTAGCGCCGGGGAGCTGTTTTTT. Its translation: CASSPRSSAGELFF.